Listed below are T cell receptor beta chains from one sample, sequenced in a study of shared clonotypes between healthy human individuals. TCRdb's copy holds only in-frame clones and misses some; the assay was immunoSEQ multiplex PCR. The sample carries approximately 1.5 million clones, 98% recorded once. The specimen sequenced was naive CD4+ T cells sorted from blood. These receptors came from a man aged 30 to 45 in good health. Each CDR3 is given with its conserved first and last residue. The order of the fields is clone size, CDR3 length, V gene, D gene, J gene, CDR3 DNA, CDR3 protein. D genes are given only for firm matches. For some rows the clone size is stated as once, few or many, or as a class when expanded; others skip it.

>NA|16|TRBV18|TRBD2|TRBJ2-1
TGTGCCAGCTCAGCGGGACTAGCGGGAGGAGACAATGAGCAGTTCTTC
CASSAGLAGGDNEQFF
>NA|11|TRBV29-1|NA|TRBJ1-2
TGCAGCGTTGTGTGGGATTACGGCTACACCTTC
CSVVWDYGYTF
>NA|14|TRBV11-2|NA|TRBJ1-5
TGTGCCAGCAGCCTAGCCGGGGGCAATCAGCCCCAGCATTTT
CASSLAGGNQPQHF
>NA|15|TRBV4-1|TRBD2|TRBJ2-1
TGCGCCAGCAGCCAAGCCGGGAGGGGGTCCAATGAGCAGTTCTTC
CASSQAGRGSNEQFF
>NA|15|TRBV27|TRBD2|TRBJ2-3
TGTGCCAGCAGTCTCGGGGGGGGGCCGACAGATACGCAGTATTTT
CASSLGGGPTDTQYF
>NA|17|TRBV9|NA|TRBJ2-5
TGTGCCAGCAGCGTAGATCAAAGCGGACTCCTACAAGAGACCCAGTACTTC
CASSVDQSGLLQETQYF
>once|13|TRBV19|TRBD1|TRBJ2-5
TGTGCCAGTAGTACGGACAGGGAAGAGACCCAGTACTTC
CASSTDREETQYF
>NA|16|TRBV4-1|NA|TRBJ2-7
TGCGCCAGCAGCCCACTCCCCCAGCCCCTAACCTACGAGCAGTACTTC
CASSPLPQPLTYEQYF
>NA|15|TRBV5-1|TRBD2|TRBJ2-1
TGCGCCAGCAGCTTACTAGCGGGGACATACAATGAGCAGTTCTTC
CASSLLAGTYNEQFF
>NA|15|TRBV7-6|TRBD1|TRBJ1-5
TGTGCCAGCAGCTTAAGGACAGGGCCCAATCAGCCCCAGCATTTT
CASSLRTGPNQPQHF
>NA|13|TRBV6-5|NA|TRBJ1-5
TGTGCCAGCGCTTGGACCGGGGGGCAGCCCCAGCATTTT
CASAWTGGQPQHF
>NA|16|TRBV9|TRBD1|TRBJ2-5
TGTGCCAGCAGCGTAATAGGGACAGGCAACCAAGAGACCCAGTACTTC
CASSVIGTGNQETQYF
>once|15|TRBV19|NA|TRBJ1-2
TGTGCCAGTAGTACCTACTCAACAGGGTTGGGTGGCTACACCTTC
CASSTYSTGLGGYTF
>NA|14|TRBV6-5|TRBD1|TRBJ2-7
TGTGCCAGCAGTTACTCTGACAGGGCCCTTGGGCAGTACTTC
CASSYSDRALGQYF
>NA|13|TRBV5-1|NA|TRBJ1-1
TGCGCCAGCAGCCCCCGTACGTACACTGAAGCTTTCTTT
CASSPRTYTEAFF
>NA|15|TRBV5-1|TRBD2|TRBJ2-1
TGCGCCAGCAGAATTGCGGGGGGCTCCTACAATGAGCAGTTCTTC
CASRIAGGSYNEQFF
>NA|11|TRBV6-1|NA|TRBJ1-2
TGTGCCAGCAATTCGGCCTATGGCTACACCTTC
CASNSAYGYTF
>NA|15|TRBV7-6|NA|TRBJ2-7
TGTGCCAGCAGCTCGCGGGGGACAGAAGGCTACGAGCAGTACTTC
CASSSRGTEGYEQYF
>NA|12|TRBV28|NA|TRBJ2-3
TGTGCCAGCAGTCCAACGACAGATACGCAGTATTTT
CASSPTTDTQYF
>NA|12|TRBV19|NA|TRBJ1-5
TGTGCCAGTAGCCGTCCGAATCAGCCCCAGCATTTT
CASSRPNQPQHF
>NA|15|TRBV5-5|NA|TRBJ1-2
TGTGCCAGCAGCTGGGACTCAACAAGGGGTTATGGCTACACCTTC
CASSWDSTRGYGYTF
>NA|13|TRBV19|NA|TRBJ1-5
TGTGCCAGTAGGACAAGGGCGGATCAGCCCCAGCATTTT
CASRTRADQPQHF
>NA|11|TRBV5-5|NA|TRBJ2-5
TGTGCCAGCAGCTTGGCCGAGGCCCAGTACTTC
CASSLAEAQYF
>NA|13|TRBV30|NA|TRBJ1-5
TGTGCCTGGAGTCGGGCGGACGGTCAGCCCCAGCATTTT
CAWSRADGQPQHF
>NA|18|TRBV27|TRBD1|TRBJ2-6
TGTGCCAGCAGTAGAAGGGACAGGATAAGCTCTGGGGCCAACGTCCTGACTTTC
CASSRRDRISSGANVLTF
>NA|14|TRBV2|NA|TRBJ2-2
TGTGCCAGCAGTGTAGCGGGACAGACCGGGGAGCTGTTTTTT
CASSVAGQTGELFF
>NA|14|TRBV28|TRBD1|TRBJ2-7
TGTGCCAGCAGTTTTGGGGACAGGTCCTACGAGCAGTACTTC
CASSFGDRSYEQYF
>NA|11|TRBV20-1|NA|TRBJ2-1
TGCAGTGCCCAAACCCGGGACTTTCAGTTCTTC
CSAQTRDFQFF
>NA|15|TRBV10-3|NA|TRBJ2-1
TGTGCCATCAGTCAAGGGCGGAGGGAGGACAATGAGCAGTTCTTC
CAISQGRREDNEQFF
>NA|13|TRBV30|TRBD1|TRBJ1-1
TGTGCCTGGACCGACAGGGGTAACACTGAAGCTTTCTTT
CAWTDRGNTEAFF
>NA|14|TRBV2|NA|TRBJ2-7
TGTGCCAGCAGTGAAGGCAGTTACATCTACGAGCAGTACTTC
CASSEGSYIYEQYF
>NA|15|TRBV9|NA|TRBJ1-2
TGTGCCAGCACGCTGGGGGGCAGAACTAACTATGGCTACACCTTC
CASTLGGRTNYGYTF
>NA|14|TRBV4-3|TRBD2|TRBJ2-7
TGCGCCAGCAGCCACCAGCGGGAGGGGTATGAGCAGTACTTC
CASSHQREGYEQYF
>once|13|TRBV7-9|NA|TRBJ2-7
TGTGCCAGCAGCCCCGATCCCGTCTACGAGCAGTACTTC
CASSPDPVYEQYF
>NA|12|TRBV7-9|NA|TRBJ1-2
TGTGCCGTCCAGACGGGGAACTATGGCTACACCTTC
CAVQTGNYGYTF
>NA|18|TRBV4-2|NA|TRBJ2-2
TGTGCCAGCAGCCAAGGAAAAGGCGGCGGCGTCTACACCGGGGAGCTGTTTTTT
CASSQGKGGGVYTGELFF
>NA|14|TRBV7-7|NA|TRBJ2-5
TGTGCTAGCAGCTCCCCAGGGCGGGGAGAGACCCAGTACTTC
CASSSPGRGETQYF
>NA|13|TRBV9|NA|TRBJ2-3
TGTGCCAGCAGCGCAACGCCGAACCGGGACTTAGACTTT
CASSATPNRDLDF
>NA|18|TRBV7-9|NA|TRBJ2-3
TGTGCCAGCAGCTTTCTCCTGGGTGGCGACCCAAGAGGAGATACGCAGTATTTT
CASSFLLGGDPRGDTQYF
>few|14|TRBV30|TRBD1|TRBJ1-5
TGTGCCTGGAGCGTGGACAGGGGTAATCAGCCCCAGCATTTT
CAWSVDRGNQPQHF
>NA|15|TRBV7-8|NA|TRBJ1-2
TGTGCCAGCAGCTTGTTTGGGCTTGCTAACTATGGCTACACCTTC
CASSLFGLANYGYTF
>NA|15|TRBV11-3|TRBD2|TRBJ2-2
TGTGCCAGCAGCCTTCGGGGGGGCGCCGGCGGGGAGCTGTTTTTT
CASSLRGGAGGELFF
>once|14|TRBV5-1|TRBD1|TRBJ2-7
TGCGCCAGCAGCGCGGGACAGGGGGTAAACGAGCAGTACTTC
CASSAGQGVNEQYF
>NA|13|TRBV6-6|NA|TRBJ2-1
TGTGCCACCGGACAGCCCTCCTTCAATGAGCAGTTCTTC
CATGQPSFNEQFF
>once|13|TRBV29-1|NA|TRBJ1-1
TGCAGCGTTCCGTCCAGGGACGACACTGAAGCTTTCTTT
CSVPSRDDTEAFF
>NA|18|TRBV7-9|TRBD2|TRBJ2-1
TGTGCCAGCAGCGTCGGGACTAGCGGGTTGAGCTCCTACAATGAGCAGTTCTTC
CASSVGTSGLSSYNEQFF
>NA|14|TRBV18|NA|TRBJ1-3
TGTGCCAGCTCACCACCGGGCTCTGGAAACACCATATATTTT
CASSPPGSGNTIYF
>NA|14|TRBV13|TRBD1|TRBJ1-2
TGTGCCAGCAGCTTAGTAGGGGACAGGTATGGCTACACCTTC
CASSLVGDRYGYTF
>NA|13|TRBV25-1|NA|TRBJ1-1
TGTGCCAGCAGTGGGGGGGGAAACACTGAAGCTTTCTTT
CASSGGGNTEAFF
>NA|15|TRBV6-1|NA|TRBJ2-7
TGTGCCAGCAGTGAAGGTCATACTACTACCTACGAGCAGTACTTC
CASSEGHTTTYEQYF